These 5 T cell receptor beta chains were all obtained from the same sample, sequenced in a study of blood T cell repertoires in COVID-19. Clones were sequenced by immunoSEQ multiplex PCR, and TCRdb holds only the in-frame ones, with some missing. The sample holds over 300,000 clones, 86% seen once. The sample comprised peripheral blood. These receptors were obtained from a woman aged 45-59 years with acute or convalescent COVID-19.

This chain joins TRBV7-9 and TRBJ2-3, with TRBD1 matching 11 bases. This CDR3 is 17 amino acids long. CDR1 is SEHNR and CDR2 is FQNEAQ in the germline V gene (reference sequence). V dropped 6 bases and J dropped 5; count of bases not matched to a gene: 13. The CDR3 DNA is TGTGCCAGCAGATTGGACAGGGGGCAAAGGAGTTTAGATACGCAGTATTTT. Translated, it gives CASRLDRGQRSLDTQYF.

The gene calls are TRBV19 and TRBJ1-5, with D tentatively TRBD1 (5 bases). The length of the CDR3 is 15 residues. V was shortened by 0 bases and J by 3 bases, with 9 bases between the two germline ends. Germline CDR1 LNHDA, CDR2 SQIVND (reference sequence). The CDR3 here is CASSIDRDSNQPQHF. CDR3 bases: TGTGCCAGTAGTATAGACAGGGACTCCAATCAGCCCCAGCATTTT.

The rearrangement joins TRBV12-3 or TRBV12-4 to TRBJ2-7, with D possibly TRBD1 on 6 matching bases. The CDR3 spans 13 residues. V was trimmed by 4 bases and J by 6 bases, leaving 13 bases between them. The CDR3 loop is CASSYSTGSEQYF. The DNA of the CDR3 is TGTGCCAGCAGTTACTCAACAGGGTCCGAGCAGTACTTC.

The rearrangement joins TRBV30 to TRBJ1-5; 10 nucleotides match TRBD1. The CDR3 is 15 amino acids. CDR1 and CDR2 (germline): GTSNPN, SVGIG (reference sequence). The V and J ends lost 5 bases and 0 bases, in that order; junction bases with no gene match: 4. The CDR3 region has the DNA TGTGCCTGGGGACAGGGGGTATCTAGCAATCAGCCCCAGCATTTT. Translation: CAWGQGVSSNQPQHF.

The chain is built from TRBV19 and TRBJ2-5, with 8 positions matching TRBD1. The CDR3 sequence is 14 residues long. Germline V CDR1 and CDR2: LNHDA, SQIVND (reference sequence). The ends lost 7 bases at V and 2 bases at J; junction bases unmatched: 6. CDR3 protein: CASNTGGRQETQYF. The CDR3 bases are TGTGCCAGTAATACAGGGGGACGGCAAGAGACCCAGTACTTC. Full variable domain (missing parts from reference TRBV19 and TRBJ2-5): DGGITQSPKYLFRKEGQNVTLSCEQNLNHDAMYWYRQDPGQGLRLIYYSQIVNDFQKGDIAEGYSVSREKKESFPLTVTSAQKNPTAFYLCASNTGGRQETQYFGPGTRLLVL.